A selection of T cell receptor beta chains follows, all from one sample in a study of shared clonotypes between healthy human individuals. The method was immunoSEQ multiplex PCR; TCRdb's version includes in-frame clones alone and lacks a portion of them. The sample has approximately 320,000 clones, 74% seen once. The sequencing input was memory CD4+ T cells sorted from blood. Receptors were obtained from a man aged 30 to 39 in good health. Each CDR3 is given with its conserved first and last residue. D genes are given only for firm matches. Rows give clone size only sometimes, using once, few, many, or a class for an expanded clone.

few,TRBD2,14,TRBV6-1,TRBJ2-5,CASSGGVAGMPQYF,TGTGCCAGCAGTGGCGGGGTAGCGGGCATGCCCCAGTACTTC
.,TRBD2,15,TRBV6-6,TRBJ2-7,CASSRTSGDSYEQYF,TGTGCCAGCAGTCGTACTAGCGGGGACTCCTACGAGCAGTACTTC
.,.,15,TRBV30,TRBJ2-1,CAWSAHSGLYNEQFF,TGTGCCTGGAGTGCCCACTCGGGACTCTACAATGAGCAGTTCTTC
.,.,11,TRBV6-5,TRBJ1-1,CASRTWTEAFF,TGTGCCAGCAGGACCTGGACTGAAGCTTTCTTT
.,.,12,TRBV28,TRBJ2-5,CASSFRWKTQYF,TGTGCCAGCAGTTTCCGGTGGAAGACCCAGTACTTC
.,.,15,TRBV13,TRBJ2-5,CASSPTGRGQETQYF,TGTGCCAGCAGCCCTACAGGGAGGGGGCAAGAGACCCAGTACTTC
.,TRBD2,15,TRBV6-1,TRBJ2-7,CASRRDYQMPYEQYF,TGTGCCAGCAGGCGGGACTACCAGATGCCATACGAGCAGTACTTC
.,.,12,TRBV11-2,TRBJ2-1,CASSYPGPEQFF,TGTGCCAGCAGCTACCCGGGGCCTGAGCAGTTCTTC
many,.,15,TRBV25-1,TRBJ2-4,CATARDWGAKNIQYF,TGTGCCACCGCGCGGGATTGGGGTGCCAAAAACATTCAGTACTTC
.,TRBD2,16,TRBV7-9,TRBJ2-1,CASSPGGGSSYNEQFF,TGTGCCAGCAGCCCGGGCGGGGGGAGCTCCTACAATGAGCAGTTCTTC
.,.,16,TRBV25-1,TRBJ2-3,CASSDPGPQSGDTQYF,TGTGCCAGCAGTGATCCTGGACCCCAGTCGGGAGATACGCAGTATTTT
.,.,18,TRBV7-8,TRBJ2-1,CASSLAQRAWSSYNEQFF,TGTGCCAGCAGCTTAGCGCAACGGGCTTGGAGCTCCTACAATGAGCAGTTCTTC
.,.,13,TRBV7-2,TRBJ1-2,CASSLAGSYGYTF,TGTGCCAGCAGCTTAGCTGGGTCTTATGGCTACACCTTC
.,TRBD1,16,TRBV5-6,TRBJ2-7,CASSLEGQGQGFLVVF,TGTGCCAGCAGCTTGGAGGGACAGGGACAGGGGTTCCTAGTGGTGTTC
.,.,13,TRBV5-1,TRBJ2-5,CASSLPDMKTQYF,TGCGCCAGCAGCTTACCGGACATGAAGACCCAGTACTTC
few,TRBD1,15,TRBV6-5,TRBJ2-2,CASSYKGNRGGELFF,TGTGCCAGCAGTTACAAGGGGAACAGGGGCGGGGAGCTGTTTTTT
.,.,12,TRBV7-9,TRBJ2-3,CASSPSADTQYF,TGTGCCAGCAGCCCTTCCGCAGATACGCAGTATTTT
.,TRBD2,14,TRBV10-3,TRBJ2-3,CATVRGRDTDTQYF,TGTGCCACCGTCCGCGGGAGAGACACAGATACGCAGTATTTT
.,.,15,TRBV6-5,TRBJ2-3,CASSYSLMRTDTQYF,TGTGCCAGCAGTTACTCTTTGATGCGGACAGATACGCAGTATTTT
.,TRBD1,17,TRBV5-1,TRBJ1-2,CASSLALRGQPDYGYTF,TGCGCCAGCAGCTTGGCCCTTCGGGGACAGCCTGACTATGGCTACACCTTC
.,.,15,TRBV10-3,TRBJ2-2,CAISGRRSDSGRLFF,TGTGCCATCAGTGGCCGTAGGAGTGACTCGGGGAGGCTGTTTTTT
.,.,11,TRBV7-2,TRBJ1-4,CASSFAEKLFF,TGTGCCAGCAGCTTTGCGGAAAAACTGTTTTTT
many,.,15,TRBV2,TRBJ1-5,CASSAHGVENQPQHF,TGTGCCAGCAGTGCCCACGGGGTAGAGAATCAGCCCCAGCATTTT
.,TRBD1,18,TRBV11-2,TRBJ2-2,CASSLRDRPHPGVGELFF,TGTGCCAGCAGCCTCCGGGACAGGCCACACCCGGGGGTCGGGGAGCTGTTTTTT
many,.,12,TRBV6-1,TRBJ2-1,CASTRWPNEQFF,TGTGCCAGCACCAGATGGCCCAATGAGCAGTTCTTC
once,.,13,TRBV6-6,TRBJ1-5,CAISLLGDQPQHF,TGTGCCATATCCCTCCTGGGGGATCAGCCCCAGCATTTT
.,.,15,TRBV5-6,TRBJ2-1,CASSAPGARFYEQFF,TGTGCCAGCAGCGCACCGGGGGCGAGGTTCTATGAGCAGTTCTTC
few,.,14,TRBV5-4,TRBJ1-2,CASSLKGMGNGYTF,TGTGCCAGCAGCTTGAAGGGTATGGGGAATGGCTACACCTTC
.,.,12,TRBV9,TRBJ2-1,CASTLDGGEQFF,TGTGCCAGCACCCTCGATGGGGGTGAGCAGTTCTTC
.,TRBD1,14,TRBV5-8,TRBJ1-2,CASRITGAYYGYTF,TGTGCCAGCAGAATAACAGGGGCGTACTATGGCTACACCTTC
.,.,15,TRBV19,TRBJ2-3,CASLTTWGSTDTQYF,TGTGCCAGCCTCACCACTTGGGGCAGCACAGATACGCAGTATTTT
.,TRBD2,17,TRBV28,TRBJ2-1,CASRLPISGRAYNEQFF,TGTGCCAGCAGACTCCCGATTAGCGGGAGGGCCTACAATGAGCAGTTCTTC
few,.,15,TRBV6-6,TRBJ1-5,CASSSRVGVNQPQHF,TGTGCCAGCAGTTCAAGGGTCGGGGTCAATCAGCCCCAGCATTTT
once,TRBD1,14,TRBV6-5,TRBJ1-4,CASSYGTGYEKLFF,TGTGCCAGCAGTTACGGGACAGGGTATGAAAAACTGTTTTTT
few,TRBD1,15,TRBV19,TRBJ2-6,CASRGTALGANVLTF,TGTGCCAGTAGGGGGACAGCTTTAGGGGCCAACGTCCTGACTTTC
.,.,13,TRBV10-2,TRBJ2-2,CASLIVDTGELFF,TGCGCCAGCCTTATTGTAGACACCGGGGAGCTGTTTTTT